Each of the 3 T cell receptor beta chains below was sequenced from the same sample in a study of cytomegalovirus exposure and HLA in healthy donors (dated by TCRdb to about 2017). The receptor library was made with the immunoSEQ multiplex PCR assay. For the multiplex PCR, a mixture combining 60 forward primers for TCR Vbeta segments and 13 reverse primers for TCR Jbeta segments was used. TCRdb retrieved this table from immuneACCESS and kept in-frame rearrangements only. Not all clones are present; in checked studies, unresolved V genes account for under half, and no reason is known for the remainder. Counted in this sample were about 120,000 clones; 70% to 80% of them appeared once. Clones ranked in the top ten supply roughly 5% of the sample. Sample: PBMCs. Receptor source: a man in his fifties or sixties in good health and CMV-seropositive.

There are a few counts of this clone. The genes are TRBV28 and TRBJ1-2, with 9 bases lining up with TRBD1. The CDR3 has 13 amino acids. Germline assignment: CDR1 MDHEN and CDR2 SYDVKM. Trimming removed 7 bases from V and 6 bases from J; junction bases left unmatched: 6. This CDR3 reads CASNQDRGDGYTF. DNA of the CDR3: TGTGCCAGCAATCAGGACAGGGGTGATGGCTACACCTTC.

This chain uses TRBV5-1 with TRBJ2-2, with 8 positions matching TRBD1. V shed 4 bases and J 6 bases; nucleotides not matched to a gene: 17. Germline assignment: CDR1 SGHRS and CDR2 YFSETQ. This CDR3 contains 18 residues. The CDR3 coding sequence is TGCGCCAGCAGCAAAACGTTGCGGACAGGGAGTTTGCCCGGGGAGCTGTTTTTT. Protein sequence: CASSKTLRTGSLPGELFF. The full variable domain, its missing parts supplied by reference TRBV5-1 and TRBJ2-2, is KAGVTQTPRYLIKTRGQQVTLSCSPISGHRSVSWYQQTPGQGLQFLFEYFSETQRNKGNFPGRFSGRQFSNSRSEMNVSTLELGDSALYLCASSKTLRTGSLPGELFFGEGSRLTVL.

The rearrangement links TRBV5-6 to TRBJ1-4; 7 nucleotides agree with TRBD1. Germline trimming cut 1 base from V and 0 bases from J; bases unmatched to any gene: 6. Germline lookup yields CDR1 SGHDT and CDR2 YYEEEE. The CDR3 runs 17 residues. The CDR3 region is CASSLYTGVTTNEKLFF. CDR3 nucleotides: TGTGCCAGCAGCTTGTATACAGGGGTTACAACTAATGAAAAACTGTTTTTT.